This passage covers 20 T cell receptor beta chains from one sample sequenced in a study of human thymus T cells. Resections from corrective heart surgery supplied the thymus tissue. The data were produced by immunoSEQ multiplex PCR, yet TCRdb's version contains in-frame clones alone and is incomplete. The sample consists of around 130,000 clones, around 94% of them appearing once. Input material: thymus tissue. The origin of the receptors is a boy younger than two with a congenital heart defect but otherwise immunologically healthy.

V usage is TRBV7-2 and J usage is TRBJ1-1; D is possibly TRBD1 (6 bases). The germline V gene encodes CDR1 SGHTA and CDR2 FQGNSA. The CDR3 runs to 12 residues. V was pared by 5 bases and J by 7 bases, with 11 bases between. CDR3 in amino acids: CASSPQGNEAFF. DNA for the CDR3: TGTGCCAGCAGCCCGCAGGGGAATGAAGCTTTCTTT.

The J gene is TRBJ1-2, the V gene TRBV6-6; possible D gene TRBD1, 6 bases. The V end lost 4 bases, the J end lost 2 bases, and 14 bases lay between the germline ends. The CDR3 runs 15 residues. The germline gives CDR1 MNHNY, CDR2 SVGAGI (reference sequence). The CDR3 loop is CASSSRQEGNYGYTF. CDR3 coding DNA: TGTGCCAGCAGTTCTAGACAGGAGGGGAACTATGGCTACACCTTC.

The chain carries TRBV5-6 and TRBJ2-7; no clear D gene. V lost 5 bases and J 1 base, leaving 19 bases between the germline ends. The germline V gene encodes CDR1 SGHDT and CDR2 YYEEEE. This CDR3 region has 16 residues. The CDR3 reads CASRSSTPPPSYEQYF. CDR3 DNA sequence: TGTGCCAGCAGATCCTCGACACCACCTCCTTCCTACGAGCAGTACTTC.

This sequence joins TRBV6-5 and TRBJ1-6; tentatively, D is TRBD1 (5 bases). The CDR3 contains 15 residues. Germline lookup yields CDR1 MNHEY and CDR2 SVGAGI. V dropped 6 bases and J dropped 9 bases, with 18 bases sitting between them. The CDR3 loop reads CASRNPTGVLSPLHF. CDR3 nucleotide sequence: TGTGCCAGCAGAAATCCTACGGGGGTTCTTTCACCCCTCCACTTT.

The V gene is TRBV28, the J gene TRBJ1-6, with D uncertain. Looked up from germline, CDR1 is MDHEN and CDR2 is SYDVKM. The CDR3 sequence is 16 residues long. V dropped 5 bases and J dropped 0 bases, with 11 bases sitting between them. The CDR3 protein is CASSPNRSSYNSPLHF. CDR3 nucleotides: TGTGCCAGCAGTCCGAATCGAAGCTCCTATAATTCACCCCTCCACTTT.

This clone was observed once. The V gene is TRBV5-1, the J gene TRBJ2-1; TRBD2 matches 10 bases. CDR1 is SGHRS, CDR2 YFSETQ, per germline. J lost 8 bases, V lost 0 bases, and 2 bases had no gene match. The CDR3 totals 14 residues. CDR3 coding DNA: TGCGCCAGCAGCTTGGCCGGGACTAGCGATGAGCAGTTCTTC. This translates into CASSLAGTSDEQFF. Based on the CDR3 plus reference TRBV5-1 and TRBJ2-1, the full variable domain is KAGVTQTPRYLIKTRGQQVTLSCSPISGHRSVSWYQQTPGQGLQFLFEYFSETQRNKGNFPGRFSGRQFSNSRSEMNVSTLELGDSALYLCASSLAGTSDEQFFGPGTRLTVL.

The CDR3 protein is CASGVRGVGITEAFF. CDR3 nucleotides: TGTGCCTCGGGGGTACGTGGGGTGGGAATCACTGAAGCTTTCTTT. The chain has TRBV6-1 and TRBJ1-1; tentative D call: TRBD1 (5 bases). Between the trimmed V and J ends, which lost 11 bases and 4 bases, there was a span of 23 bases. Germline CDR1 MNHNS, CDR2 SASEGT. There are 15 residues in the CDR3.

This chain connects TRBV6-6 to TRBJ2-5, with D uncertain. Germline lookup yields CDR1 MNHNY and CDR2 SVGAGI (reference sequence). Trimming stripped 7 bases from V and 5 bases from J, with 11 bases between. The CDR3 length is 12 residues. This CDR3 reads CASIGEDETQYF. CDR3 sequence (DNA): TGTGCCAGCATCGGAGAGGATGAGACCCAGTACTTC.

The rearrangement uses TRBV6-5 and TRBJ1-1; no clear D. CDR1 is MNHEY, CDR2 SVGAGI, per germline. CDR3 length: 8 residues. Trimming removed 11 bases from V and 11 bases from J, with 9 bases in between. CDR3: CAGRAAFF. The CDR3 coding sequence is TGTGCCGGTCGGGCGGCTTTCTTT.

Here the CDR3 DNA reads TGTGCCAGCAGTCGGACAGGGGCGAATAATTCACCCCTCCACTTT. It encodes CASSRTGANNSPLHF. V and J are TRBV27 and TRBJ1-6; 9 nucleotides match TRBD1. Germline V lookup: CDR1 MNHEY, CDR2 SMNVEV (reference sequence). CDR3 length: 15 residues. After removal of 5 bases from V and 5 bases from J, the junction contained 4 bases not matched to a gene.

CDR3: CASSQVGVGTGELFF. The CDR3 DNA reads as TGCGCCAGCAGCCAAGTGGGTGTGGGCACCGGGGAGCTGTTTTTT. The chain couples TRBV4-1 to TRBJ2-2; unclear D gene. V lost 1 base to trimming and J lost 4 bases, with 10 bases between them. CDR1 and CDR2 (germline): MGHRA, YSYEKL. The CDR3 loop spans 15 amino acids.

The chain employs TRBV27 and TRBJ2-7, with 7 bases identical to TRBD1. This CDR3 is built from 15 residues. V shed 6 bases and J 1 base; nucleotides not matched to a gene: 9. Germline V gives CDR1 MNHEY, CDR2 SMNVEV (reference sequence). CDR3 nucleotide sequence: TGTGCCAGCAGCAAAATAGGGACAGCTTCCTACGAGCAGTACTTC. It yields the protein CASSKIGTASYEQYF.

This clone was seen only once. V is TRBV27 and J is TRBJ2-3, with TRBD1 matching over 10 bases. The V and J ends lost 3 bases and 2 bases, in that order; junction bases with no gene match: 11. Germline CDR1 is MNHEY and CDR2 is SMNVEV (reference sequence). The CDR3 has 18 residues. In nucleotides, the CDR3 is TGTGCCAGCAGTTTGTTGATCACCGGGACAGGGGCCACAGATACGCAGTATTTT. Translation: CASSLLITGTGATDTQYF.

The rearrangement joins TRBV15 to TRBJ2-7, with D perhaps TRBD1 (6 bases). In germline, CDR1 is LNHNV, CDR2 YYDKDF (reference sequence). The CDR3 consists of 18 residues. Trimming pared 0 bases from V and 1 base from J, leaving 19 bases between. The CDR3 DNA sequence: TGTGCCACCAGCAGAGATCGGGTTCGAATCCAGGGGTCCTACGAGCAGTACTTC. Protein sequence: CATSRDRVRIQGSYEQYF.

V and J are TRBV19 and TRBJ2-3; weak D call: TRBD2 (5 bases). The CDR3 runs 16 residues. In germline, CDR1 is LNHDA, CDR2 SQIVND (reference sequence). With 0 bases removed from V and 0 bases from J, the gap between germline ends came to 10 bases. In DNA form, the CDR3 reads TGTGCCAGTAGTATAGACGAGGGCTCTAGCACAGATACGCAGTATTTT. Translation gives CASSIDEGSSTDTQYF.

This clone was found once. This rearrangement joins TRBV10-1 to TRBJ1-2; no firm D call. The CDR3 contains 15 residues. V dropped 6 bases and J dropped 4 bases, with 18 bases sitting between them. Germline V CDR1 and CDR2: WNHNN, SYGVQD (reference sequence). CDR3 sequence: CASSRTAVGPYGYTF. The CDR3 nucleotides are TGCGCCAGCAGCCGGACGGCGGTGGGCCCCTATGGCTACACCTTC.

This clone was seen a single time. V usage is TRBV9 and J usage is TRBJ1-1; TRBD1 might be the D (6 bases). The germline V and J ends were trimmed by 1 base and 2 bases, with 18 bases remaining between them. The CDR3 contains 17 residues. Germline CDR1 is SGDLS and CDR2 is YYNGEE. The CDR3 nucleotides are TGTGCCAGCAGCGTAAACGGGGGCTCATGGGTCAACACTGAAGCTTTCTTT. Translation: CASSVNGGSWVNTEAFF.

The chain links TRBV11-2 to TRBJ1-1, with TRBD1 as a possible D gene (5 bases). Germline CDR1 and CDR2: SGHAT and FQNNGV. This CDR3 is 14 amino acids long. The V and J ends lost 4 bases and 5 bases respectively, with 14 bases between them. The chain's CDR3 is CASSCDREGTEAFF. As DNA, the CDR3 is TGTGCCAGCAGCTGCGACAGAGAGGGGACTGAAGCTTTCTTT.

The CDR3 DNA is TGTGCCAGCATCACCACTAGCGGGGGGCACTACGAGCAGTACTTC. Its translation: CASITTSGGHYEQYF. The rearrangement joins TRBV2 to TRBJ2-7, with 12 bases matching TRBD2. V lost 7 bases to trimming and J lost 3 bases; unmatched junction nucleotides: 7. Per the germline V gene, CDR1 is SNHLY and CDR2 is FYNNEI. This CDR3 contains 15 residues.

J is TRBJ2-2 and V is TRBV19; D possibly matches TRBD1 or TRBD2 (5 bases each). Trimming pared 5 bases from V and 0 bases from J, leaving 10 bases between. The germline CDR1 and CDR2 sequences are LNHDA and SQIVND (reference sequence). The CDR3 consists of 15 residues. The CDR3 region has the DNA TGTGCCAGTAGTTGGGACGGCGCGAACACCGGGGAGCTGTTTTTT. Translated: CASSWDGANTGELFF.